The 5 T cell receptor beta chains below come from one sample, sequenced in a study of Graves' ophthalmopathy and Graves' hyperthyroidism. RNA transcripts yielded amplified TCR beta CDR3 regions. Amplification began with first-round RT-PCR using HTBI primers, then second-round multiplex PCR was performed. TCRdb reprocessed the multiplex PCR reads with MiXCR, giving one entry per CDR3 protein. The sample records a few hundred thousand distinct CDR3 sequences, approximately 18% being singletons. Sequencing was carried out using peripheral blood. The source of these receptors is an adult woman with stable Graves' hyperthyroidism.

This clonotype was found many times. The rearrangement joins TRBV7-2 to TRBJ2-5, with D possibly being TRBD2 (5 bases). The CDR3 length is 16 residues. V lost 1 base and J lost 1, with 13 bases in between. Germline CDR1 reads SGHTA; CDR2 reads FQGNSA. The CDR3 nucleotides read TGTGCCAGCAGCTTAGGTCAACCGGGGATCCAAGAGACCCAGTACTTC. The encoded protein is CASSLGQPGIQETQYF.

This clonotype has ten or more counts. The chain joins TRBV6-1 to TRBJ1-5; 7 bases agree with TRBD1. Germline V CDR1 and CDR2: MNHNS, SASEGT. The length of the CDR3 is 14 residues. Trimming removed 3 bases from V and 7 bases from J; junction bases left unmatched: 6. The CDR3 reads CASSDDRVYQPQHF. The CDR3, as DNA: TGTGCCAGCAGTGACGACAGGGTGTACCAGCCCCAGCATTTT.

A few counts support this clonotype. CDR3 in amino acids: CASSPQGQGAGQPQHF. Here the CDR3 DNA reads TGTGCCAGCTCACCCCAGGGACAGGGGGCCGGTCAGCCCCAGCATTTT. The chain has TRBV18 and TRBJ1-5; TRBD1 agrees at 12 bases. Looked up from germline, CDR1 is KGHSH and CDR2 is LQKENI. The CDR3 is 16 residues long. V was clipped by 3 bases and J by 6 bases; unmatched bases: 6.

This clonotype was recorded many times. The V and J genes are TRBV28 and TRBJ2-4, with 7 bases identical to TRBD1. CDR1 MDHEN and CDR2 SYDVKM come from the germline V gene. V was clipped by 5 bases and J by 2 bases; unmatched bases: 6. The CDR3 extends over 15 amino acids. The CDR3 sequence is CASSPDRVSKNIQYF. The CDR3 bases are TGTGCCAGCAGTCCTGACAGGGTCTCCAAAAACATTCAGTACTTC.

This rearrangement joins TRBV6-1 to TRBJ1-5; 7 bases agree with TRBD1. Germline CDR1 is MNHNS and CDR2 is SASEGT. Trimming at V came to 1 base and at J to 5 bases, leaving 5 bases not matched to a gene. The CDR3 has 15 amino acids. The CDR3 region is CASSEVNRGDQPQHF. As DNA, the CDR3 is TGTGCCAGCAGTGAAGTTAACAGGGGCGATCAGCCCCAGCATTTT.